The clone carrying this TCR beta chain was detected only once. This entry is derived from a study of cytotoxic CD8 clonotypes in ibrutinib-treated CLL. The table came from immunoSEQ multiplex PCR; TCRdb's copy has only in-frame clones and leaves some out. The data hold 300,000 or so clones, with roughly two thirds observed a single time. CDR3 length: 15 amino acids. J gave up 0 bases and V 5 bases, and 4 bases lay outside the gene matches. The germline V gene encodes CDR1 SGHAT and CDR2 FQNNGV. The chain employs TRBV11-2 and TRBJ2-5; 9 positions match TRBD2. The sequences come from PBMCs, collected after 36 months of ibrutinib treatment. The receptor was derived from a human donor with chronic lymphocytic leukemia. This CDR3 is CASSPRLADQETQYF. The CDR3 coding sequence is TGTGCCAGCAGCCCTAGACTAGCGGACCAAGAGACCCAGTACTTC.